This is a list of T cell receptor beta chains from one sample in a study of cytomegalovirus exposure and HLA in healthy donors. Assay: immunoSEQ multiplex PCR; the TCRdb copy retains only in-frame clones and omits some. Of 95,000 to 150,000 clones listed, about 91% are singletons. Sequenced sample: PBMCs. Every receptor here comes from a woman between 18 and 29 years old in good health and CMV-seronegative. The conserved cysteine and the conserved F or W are not part of the CDR3 here.

V	J	CDR3
TRBV9	TRBJ2-1	ASSVAGTSNNEQF
TRBV11-2	TRBJ2-1	ASSRLSGRSYNEQF
TRBV6-1	TRBJ2-7	ASAWRGPYEQY
TRBV7-8	TRBJ2-2	ASRGLRRGGELF
TRBV6-6	TRBJ1-4	ASNNRGQGEKLF
TRBV28	TRBJ2-2	ASSWTGMTGELF
TRBV7-9	TRBJ1-2	ASSPPQGNT
TRBV4-1	TRBJ2-5	ASSPTSGSGETQY
TRBV29-1	TRBJ1-2	SVDSASGGFSGYT
TRBV27	TRBJ2-5	ASSPRGRQETQY
TRBV30	TRBJ1-2	AWIFGQNNYGYT
TRBV4-2	TRBJ1-2	ASSQSVTDRVSYT
TRBV15	TRBJ1-1	ATSRGVSEAF
TRBV28	TRBJ1-2	ASSLAVSYGYT
TRBV15	TRBJ2-5	ATSTSELAGIETQY
TRBV14	TRBJ1-2	ASSVGKLDGYT
TRBV7-2	TRBJ1-4	ASSSRTDEKLF
TRBV11-2	TRBJ1-1	ASSSAGGTEAF
TRBV6-6	TRBJ1-1	ASSIPVIEGRAEAF
TRBV5-1	TRBJ2-1	ASSLRSASGLGGYNEQF
TRBV4-1	TRBJ2-5	ASSRLGQEETQY
TRBV6-5	TRBJ1-5	ASSYSAGGSHQPQH
TRBV10-2	TRBJ2-7	ASGQGGKYEQY
TRBV14	TRBJ2-1	ASSHRGEQF
TRBV9	TRBJ2-7	ASSTTGGPYEQY
TRBV7-8	TRBJ2-6	ASSLGYGSGANVLT
TRBV27	TRBJ1-1	ASSVAVNTEAF
TRBV29-1	TRBJ2-3	SDLYADTQY
TRBV5-1	TRBJ2-1	ASRDYNEQF
TRBV5-4	TRBJ2-5	ASSPSGGLFRQETQY
TRBV4-1	TRBJ2-3	ASSTGLAGTDTQY
TRBV7-8	TRBJ1-1	ASSFRRTEAF
TRBV6-5	TRBJ1-2	ASSLQGLGGYT
TRBV5-1	TRBJ2-1	ASSLPTSGNNEQF
TRBV9	TRBJ1-2	ASSVDSGQGANGYT
TRBV7-6	TRBJ1-5	ASSLFDSSNQPQH
TRBV4-1	TRBJ2-7	ASSQEQGAGYEQY
TRBV9	TRBJ1-3	ASSALGNTIY
TRBV29-1	TRBJ1-1	SVDWDTEAF
TRBV7-2	TRBJ2-7	ASSQGLGGVGYEQY
TRBV7-9	TRBJ1-2	ASSLTGQGYGYT
TRBV18	TRBJ1-6	ASSRGQNSPLH
TRBV7-8	TRBJ2-5	ASNQRQLNQETQY
TRBV18	TRBJ2-5	ASSPGTDTMQETQY
TRBV28	TRBJ2-7	ASSLIGLTYEQY
TRBV7-9	TRBJ1-2	ASSDTTGDFNYGYT
TRBV6-5	TRBJ2-3	ASSPQGIADTQY
TRBV6-5	TRBJ2-3	ASSLRLADTDTQY